The 27 T cell receptor beta chains presented below share a single source sample, sequenced in a study of T-cell memory formation after mild COVID-19. MiXCR, applied by TCRdb to the 5' RACE reads, yields one record per CDR3 protein. In the table there are tens of thousands of distinct CDR3 sequences, 16% of which are singletons. Sequenced material: PBMCs or a T cell subset sorted from them (not recorded which). All receptors derive from an adult woman who had mild COVID-19 (a few samples of this study predate the infection). Cell type and time point are not known.

This clonotype has more than one count but fewer than ten. This chain connects TRBV20-1 to TRBJ2-4; 7 nucleotides align to TRBD1. J gave up 5 bases and V 2 bases, and 9 bases lay outside the gene matches. CDR3 length equals 15 residues. Germline CDR1 is DFQATT and CDR2 is SNEGSKA (reference sequence). The chain's CDR3 is CSARPRDRVENIQYF. CDR3 DNA: TGCAGTGCTAGACCCAGAGACAGGGTGGAAAACATTCAGTACTTC.

This clonotype was observed at least ten times. The chain employs TRBV5-1 and TRBJ2-1, with 8 bases fitting TRBD2. The CDR3 is made up of 16 amino acids. Unmatched junction bases numbered 4, after V lost 0 bases and J lost 2 bases. The V gene's germline CDR1 is SGHRS and CDR2 YFSETQ. CDR3 coding DNA: TGCGCCAGCAGCTTGGGTACTAGCGGTCCCTACAATGAGCAGTTCTTC. The encoded protein is CASSLGTSGPYNEQFF.

This clonotype was observed a handful of times. The chain is built from TRBV19 and TRBJ2-5; a possible D gene is TRBD1 (6 bases). Trimming left V 5 bases short and J 9 bases short, with 16 bases between. The length of the CDR3 is 13 residues. Germline V CDR1 and CDR2: LNHDA, SQIVND (reference sequence). The CDR3 sequence is CASSVLGGLPQYF. Written as DNA, the CDR3 is TGTGCCAGTAGTGTACTAGGGGGTCTGCCCCAGTACTTC.

CDR3 DNA sequence: TGTGCCACCAACGGGGGAAGCACAGATACGCAGTATTTT. This gives the protein CATNGGSTDTQYF. The genes are TRBV24-1 and TRBJ2-3; D possibly corresponds to TRBD2 (6 bases). Germline CDR1 reads KGHDR; CDR2 reads SFDVKD. The CDR3 sequence is 13 residues long. Trimming cost V 8 bases and J 0 bases, with 8 bases left between them.

The rearrangement links TRBV3-1 to TRBJ2-1; D not certain. V was shortened by 5 bases and J by 5 bases, with 7 bases between the two germline ends. Germline V gene sequence: CDR1 LGHDT, CDR2 YNNKEL (reference sequence). The CDR3 extends over 12 amino acids. CDR3 DNA sequence: TGTGCCAGCAGCTACGGACACAATGAGCAGTTCTTC. As protein: CASSYGHNEQFF.

V gene TRBV20-1 combines with J gene TRBJ1-2; no definite D call. Germline V gene sequence: CDR1 DFQATT, CDR2 SNEGSKA (reference sequence). This CDR3 contains 15 residues. V was cut by 6 bases and J by 0 bases, with 17 bases left in between. This CDR3 reads CSANVITGTNYGYTF. CDR3 DNA: TGCAGTGCCAATGTGATCACTGGGACTAACTATGGCTACACCTTC.

This clonotype appeared a few times. The chain links TRBV11-1 to TRBJ1-6; D not resolved. V lost 5 bases and J 7 bases, leaving 9 bases between the germline ends. CDR3 size: 13 residues. CDR1 and CDR2 (germline): SGHAT, FQDESV (reference sequence). CDR3 amino acids: CASSPNWNSPLHF. Written as DNA, the CDR3 is TGTGCCAGCAGCCCCAATTGGAATTCACCCCTCCACTTT. Full variable domain (missing parts from reference TRBV11-1 and TRBJ1-6): EAEVAQSPRYKITEKSQAVAFWCDPISGHATLYWYRQILGQGPELLVQFQDESVVDDSQLPKDRFSAERLKGVDSTLKIQPAELGDSAMYLCASSPNWNSPLHFGNGTRLTVT.

This clonotype appeared many times. The chain employs TRBV7-6 and TRBJ2-1, with a tentative D call TRBD1 (6 bases). Germline lookup yields CDR1 SGHVS and CDR2 FNYEAQ. With 5 bases removed from V and 5 bases from J, the gap between germline ends came to 19 bases. The CDR3 consists of 16 residues. The CDR3 loop is CASSLGRGDWNNEQFF. The CDR3, as DNA: TGTGCCAGCAGCCTAGGCAGGGGCGATTGGAACAATGAGCAGTTCTTC. The full variable domain, with the rest looked up from reference TRBV7-6 and TRBJ2-1, is GAGVSQSPRYKVTKRGQDVALRCDPISGHVSLYWYRQALGQGPEFLTYFNYEAQQDKSGLPNDRFSAERPEGSISTLTIQRTEQRDSAMYRCASSLGRGDWNNEQFFGPGTRLTVL.

There are a few counts of this clonotype. CDR3 nucleotides: TGTGCCAGCAGCCAAGTCCTCGGGACAGGGCCCTACAATGAGCAGTTCTTC. Translating gives CASSQVLGTGPYNEQFF. This chain joins TRBV4-2 and TRBJ2-1, with 9 bases lining up with TRBD1. CDR3 size: 17 residues. The junction had 6 bases not matched to a gene; V was cut back by 1 base and J by 2 bases. Germline loops: CDR1 LGHNA, CDR2 YNFKEQ.

This clonotype came up a few times. This CDR3 reads CASSQGTGQETQYF. In nucleotides, the CDR3 is TGCGCCAGCAGCCAAGGGACAGGGCAAGAGACCCAGTACTTC. The genes are TRBV4-3 and TRBJ2-5; 8 nucleotides match TRBD1. The CDR3 length is 14 residues. After removal of 1 base from V and 2 bases from J, the junction contained 0 bases not matched to a gene. Germline V gives CDR1 LGHNA, CDR2 YSLEER.

V and J are TRBV30 and TRBJ1-1; D is undetermined. The length of the CDR3 is 14 residues. Germline-derived CDR1 and CDR2 are GTSNPN and SVGIG (reference sequence). Trimming removed 0 bases from V and 5 bases from J, with 13 bases in between. CDR3 amino acids: CAWSVLHPGTEAFF. Here the CDR3 DNA reads TGTGCCTGGAGTGTACTTCATCCGGGGACTGAAGCTTTCTTT. Full variable domain (missing parts from reference TRBV30 and TRBJ1-1): SQTIHQWPATLVQPVGSPLSLECTVEGTSNPNLYWYRQAAGRGLQLLFYSVGIGQISSEVPQNLSASRPQDRQFILSSKKLLLSDSGFYLCAWSVLHPGTEAFFGQGTRLTVV.

The rearrangement joins TRBV12-3 or TRBV12-4 to TRBJ2-7; the D gene could be TRBD1 or TRBD2 (5 bases each). This CDR3 has 12 residues. V was cut by 4 bases and J by 5 bases, with 9 bases left in between. The CDR3, as DNA: TGTGCCAGCAGTTCAGGGAGCGACGAGCAGTACTTC. Protein sequence: CASSSGSDEQYF.

This clonotype was counted only a few times. The chain links TRBV5-1 to TRBJ2-7, with D maybe TRBD2 (5 bases). V lost 6 bases and J 2 bases, leaving 18 bases between the germline ends. Germline CDR1 is SGHRS and CDR2 is YFSETQ. The CDR3 has 15 amino acids. In nucleotides, the CDR3 is TGCGCCAGCAAGGAAGAATCTAGCAGAGCCTACGAGCAGTACTTC. Protein sequence: CASKEESSRAYEQYF.

The CDR3: CSAKGVPGTDTQYF. The CDR3 DNA reads as TGCAGCGCAAAGGGGGTGCCGGGCACAGATACGCAGTATTTT. The chain carries TRBV29-1 and TRBJ2-3; D is perhaps TRBD1 (6 bases). The CDR3 runs 14 residues. Trimming stripped 7 bases from V and 1 base from J, with 15 bases between. CDR1 and CDR2 (germline): SQVTM, ANQGSEA.

The genes are TRBV7-8 and TRBJ2-7; possible D gene TRBD2, 7 bases. CDR3 length: 16 amino acids. Trimming pared 5 bases from V and 2 bases from J, leaving 19 bases between. Germline V CDR1 and CDR2: SGHVS, FQNEAQ. This CDR3 reads CASSPGPRGGPYEQYF. As DNA, the CDR3 is TGTGCCAGCAGCCCAGGGCCGAGGGGGGGTCCCTACGAGCAGTACTTC. Supplemented by reference TRBV7-8 and TRBJ2-7, the full variable domain reads GAGVSQSPRYKVAKRGQDVALRCDPISGHVSLFWYQQALGQGPEFLTYFQNEAQLDKSGLPSDRFFAERPEGSVSTLKIQRTQQEDSAVYLCASSPGPRGGPYEQYFGPGTRLTVT.

This clonotype has just a few counts. V is TRBV7-6 and J is TRBJ2-7; 10 bases are a match to TRBD1. The junction had 6 bases not matched to a gene; V was cut back by 4 bases and J by 3 bases. Germline values: CDR1 SGHVS, CDR2 FNYEAQ. The length of the CDR3 is 15 residues. The CDR3 loop reads CASSSPGTGDYEQYF. For the CDR3, the DNA is TGTGCCAGCAGCTCACCTGGGACAGGGGACTACGAGCAGTACTTC.

This clonotype was detected many times. V usage is TRBV5-4 and J usage is TRBJ2-1; no definite D call. Trimming stripped 2 bases from V and 5 bases from J, with 14 bases between. Per the germline V gene, CDR1 is SGHNT and CDR2 is YYREEE (reference sequence). CDR3 length: 15 amino acids. CDR3 region: CASSFRNEGHNEQFF. CDR3 in DNA: TGTGCCAGCAGCTTTCGCAACGAAGGACACAATGAGCAGTTCTTC.

The chain recombines TRBV6-2 or TRBV6-3 with TRBJ1-5; D gene uncertain. Per the germline V gene, CDR1 is MNHEY and CDR2 is SVGEGT. Trimming pared 0 bases from V and 10 bases from J, leaving 7 bases between. This CDR3 region has 12 residues. For the CDR3, the DNA is TGTGCCAGCAGTTACTCCCGCGGCCCCCAGCATTTT. Encoded protein: CASSYSRGPQHF.

V is TRBV19 and J is TRBJ2-2; D perhaps matches TRBD2 (6 bases). This CDR3 comprises 17 residues. V was cut by 5 bases and J by 7 bases, with 23 bases left in between. Per the germline V gene, CDR1 is LNHDA and CDR2 is SQIVND (reference sequence). The CDR3 here is CASSLPTGSRVSGELFF. The CDR3 DNA is TGTGCCAGTAGTTTACCCACCGGGAGCAGGGTCAGCGGGGAGCTGTTTTTT.

This chain links TRBV7-2 with TRBJ2-7; tentatively, D is TRBD1 or TRBD2 (5 bases each). V was pared by 5 bases and J by 0 bases, with 17 bases between. The V gene's germline CDR1 is SGHTA and CDR2 FQGNSA. The CDR3 loop spans 16 amino acids. CDR3 in DNA: TGTGCCAGCAGCCCATACGGGACGGGAAGCTCCTACGAGCAGTACTTC. This sequence encodes CASSPYGTGSSYEQYF. The full variable domain, with the rest looked up from reference TRBV7-2 and TRBJ2-7, is GAGVSQSPSNKVTEKGKDVELRCDPISGHTALYWYRQSLGQGLEFLIYFQGNSAPDKSGLPSDRFSAERTGGSVSTLTIQRTQQEDSAVYLCASSPYGTGSSYEQYFGPGTRLTVT.

The chain links TRBV9 to TRBJ2-3, with 9 bases lining up with TRBD1. Trimming took 5 bases from V and 2 from J; bases not matched to a gene: 15. CDR3 size: 18 residues. Germline V CDR1 and CDR2: SGDLS, YYNGEE. The CDR3: CASRKSGTGLRFTDTQYF. The CDR3 bases are TGTGCCAGCAGGAAATCCGGGACAGGGTTACGGTTCACAGATACGCAGTATTTT.

This clonotype has just a few counts. The gene calls are TRBV13 and TRBJ1-5; D perhaps matches TRBD1 (5 bases). There are 14 residues in the CDR3. V was clipped by 0 bases and J by 4 bases, with 7 bases between them. The germline gives CDR1 PRHDT, CDR2 FYEKMQ (reference sequence). CDR3 region: CASSLGQANQPQHF. As DNA, the CDR3 is TGTGCCAGCAGCTTAGGACAGGCAAATCAGCCCCAGCATTTT.

The rearrangement uses TRBV7-9 and TRBJ2-1; no reliable D call. Germline V gene lookup returns CDR1 SEHNR and CDR2 FQNEAQ (reference sequence). The CDR3 covers 18 residues. V lost 1 base, J lost 5 bases, and 21 bases lay in between. Here the CDR3 DNA reads TGTGCCAGCAGCTTAGTCGGGTTGGAGTCCTACACTAACAATGAGCAGTTCTTC. Translating it yields CASSLVGLESYTNNEQFF.

This chain joins TRBV21-1 and TRBJ2-7; the listed D gene, TRBD1, was not tested against the DNA. TRBV21-1 is listed as a pseudogene. The CDR3 is made up of 14 amino acids. The DNA of the CDR3 is TGTGCCAGCAGCATTCCGGGACAGAACTACGAGCAGTACTTC. It is translated as CASSIPGQNYEQYF.

This clonotype has just a few counts. V is TRBV12-3 or TRBV12-4 and J is TRBJ2-1; TRBD2 aligns across 12 bases. The V and J ends lost 6 bases and 2 bases, in that order; junction bases with no gene match: 8. This CDR3 has 17 residues. The CDR3 spells CASSRTSGIGPYNEQFF. CDR3 DNA: TGTGCCAGCAGCCGGACTAGCGGGATAGGCCCCTACAATGAGCAGTTCTTC.

V gene TRBV7-2 combines with J gene TRBJ2-7; D is possibly TRBD1 (5 bases). CDR1 is SGHTA, CDR2 FQGNSA, per germline. The ends were cut back, 5 bases at V and 6 bases at J, with 20 bases in the middle. This CDR3 has 15 residues. CDR3 sequence: CASSPTWGATGEQYF. The CDR3 nucleotides are TGTGCCAGCAGCCCCACATGGGGCGCGACCGGCGAGCAGTACTTC.

This chain uses TRBV2 with TRBJ2-7, with TRBD2 identical over 9 bases. The germline gives CDR1 SNHLY, CDR2 FYNNEI. After removal of 6 bases from V and 3 bases from J, the junction contained 9 bases not matched to a gene. This CDR3 is built from 15 residues. The DNA of the CDR3 is TGTGCCAGCAGGAAGTCTAGCGGGAACTACTACGAGCAGTACTTC. Its translation: CASRKSSGNYYEQYF.